Below are 9 T cell receptor beta chains sequenced from a single sample in a study of blood T cell repertoires in COVID-19. Some clones are missing from TCRdb's copy, which holds only in-frame ones; the method was immunoSEQ multiplex PCR. Here the sample spans about 350,000 clones, 89% being singletons. Sequences were obtained from peripheral blood. The receptor set was obtained from a woman aged 55-70 years with COVID-19, enrolled during active disease.

This clone came up once. The CDR3 DNA reads TGTGCCAGTACCCCCCATTGGGGGGAGGATGAAAAACTGTTTTTT. This sequence encodes CASTPHWGEDEKLFF. The chain joins TRBV19 to TRBJ1-4, with D tentatively TRBD1 (5 bases). V was clipped by 7 bases and J by 6 bases, with 18 bases between them. The germline gives CDR1 LNHDA, CDR2 SQIVND (reference sequence). The length of the CDR3 is 15 residues.

The rearrangement uses TRBV6-5 and TRBJ2-2; TRBD2 aligns across 9 bases. Losses at the gene ends were 8 bases for V and 9 bases for J; bases not matched to a gene: 13. The CDR3 extends over 15 amino acids. Germline V gene sequence: CDR1 MNHEY, CDR2 SVGAGI. In nucleotides, the CDR3 is TGTGCCAGCTCTACCGGGGGTAGCGGGGGCCGGGAGCTGTTTTTT. This sequence encodes CASSTGGSGGRELFF.

V is TRBV29-1 and J is TRBJ2-7; 7 bases map to TRBD1. Germline V gene sequence: CDR1 SQVTM, CDR2 ANQGSEA. The J segment lost 3 bases and the V segment lost 1 base, leaving 3 bases of the junction unmatched. The CDR3 totals 13 residues. In DNA form, the CDR3 reads TGCAGCGTTGAAGGACGACAGGGCTACGAGCAGTACTTC. This encodes CSVEGRQGYEQYF.

This clone appeared a single time. The V and J genes are TRBV28 and TRBJ1-1; D might be TRBD1 (6 bases). Germline CDR1 is MDHEN and CDR2 is SYDVKM. The V end lost 5 bases, the J end lost 4 bases, and 17 bases lay between the germline ends. This CDR3 comprises 15 residues. CDR3 amino acids: CASSAAGGLRTEAFF. CDR3 DNA sequence: TGTGCCAGCAGTGCCGCGGGGGGCCTGCGCACTGAAGCTTTCTTT.

CDR3 in DNA: TGTGCCAGTCAGAACAGGGGCCTCGGGAACACCATATATTTT. Translating gives CASQNRGLGNTIYF. V gene TRBV19 combines with J gene TRBJ1-3; TRBD1 matches at 7 bases. The CDR3 contains 14 residues. Germline CDR1 LNHDA, CDR2 SQIVND (reference sequence). Trimming took 8 bases from V and 7 from J; bases not matched to a gene: 11.

This chain uses TRBV9 with TRBJ1-1, with 8 positions matching TRBD1. Trimming took 3 bases from V and 5 from J; bases not matched to a gene: 9. The germline CDR1 and CDR2 sequences are SGDLS and YYNGEE. The CDR3 is 15 amino acids. The CDR3 coding sequence is TGTGCCAGCAGCGGTACAGACCAGGGGGCGACTGAAGCTTTCTTT. Translation gives CASSGTDQGATEAFF. The whole variable domain, filled in from reference TRBV9 and TRBJ1-1, reads DSGVTQTPKHLITATGQRVTLRCSPRSGDLSVYWYQQSLDQGLQFLIQYYNGEERAKGNILERFSAQQFPDLHSELNLSSLELGDSALYFCASSGTDQGATEAFFGQGTRLTVV.

On this clone: The sample has other DNA sequences that encode this CDR3 too. The chain uses TRBV6-1 and TRBJ1-1, with 9 bases identical to TRBD1. V lost 0 bases and J lost 4; bases outside the gene matches: 0. The germline CDR1 and CDR2 sequences are MNHNS and SASEGT. The CDR3 has 14 residues. CDR3 DNA sequence: TGTGCCAGCAGTGAAGCGACAGGGGGCACTGAAGCTTTCTTT. Its protein is CASSEATGGTEAFF.

V and J are TRBV6-5 and TRBJ2-2; D unclear. The CDR3 is made up of 16 amino acids. V gave up 0 bases and J gave up 6 bases, with 14 bases separating them. Germline V lookup: CDR1 MNHEY, CDR2 SVGAGI. The CDR3 sequence: CASSYSPSTRSGELFF. For the CDR3, the DNA is TGTGCCAGCAGTTACTCACCCTCTACCCGGTCCGGGGAGCTGTTTTTT.

The chain links TRBV7-9 to TRBJ1-3; the D is unclear. CDR1 is SEHNR and CDR2 is FQNEAQ in the germline V gene (reference sequence). The CDR3 runs 15 residues. Trimming stripped 1 base from V and 0 bases from J, with 7 bases between. For the CDR3, the DNA is TGTGCCAGCAGCTTAGGGCAGAACTCTGGAAACACCATATATTTT. This encodes CASSLGQNSGNTIYF.